This note documents a single TCR beta chain sequence. No antigen is known for it. Only CD45RO-negative cells positively selected for CCR7 counted as naive CD8 cells, so terminally differentiated effector memory CD45RA+ cells were excluded. This sample is part of a study of shared clonotypes between healthy human individuals. Study-wide results and caveats: Rarefaction showed that sequencing of sorted subsets was incomplete (despite large depth).

Trimming removed 7 bases at V and 0 bases at J, with 13 bases between. CDR1 is PRHDT, CDR2 FYEKMQ, per germline (reference sequence). This CDR3 is 15 amino acids long. Sequenced by immunoSEQ multiplex PCR; TCRdb stores in-frame clones only, minus some. This sample has around 1.9 million clones, with around 93% found just once. The V gene is TRBV13, the J gene TRBJ1-3; D ambiguous. This sequence was found in a young man in good health. Some clones in this sample may be carry-over from other donors' samples. The sequenced material came from naive CD8+ T cells from PBMCs. The CDR3 here is CASNRLEVSGNTIYF. The CDR3 coding sequence is TGTGCCAGCAACCGCCTGGAAGTCTCTGGAAACACCATATATTTT.